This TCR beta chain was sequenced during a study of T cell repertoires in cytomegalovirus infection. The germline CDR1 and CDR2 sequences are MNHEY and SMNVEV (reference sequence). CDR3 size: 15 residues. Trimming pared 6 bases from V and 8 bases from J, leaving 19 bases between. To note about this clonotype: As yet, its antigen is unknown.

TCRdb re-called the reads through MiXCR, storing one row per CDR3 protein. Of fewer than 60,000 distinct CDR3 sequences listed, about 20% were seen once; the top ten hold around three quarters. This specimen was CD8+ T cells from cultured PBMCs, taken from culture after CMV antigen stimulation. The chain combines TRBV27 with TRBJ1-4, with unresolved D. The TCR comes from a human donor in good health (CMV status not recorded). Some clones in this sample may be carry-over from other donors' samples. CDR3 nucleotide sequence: TGTGCCAGCAGCCCCCTTCGGGAACAAACGGAAAAACTGTTTTTT. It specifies CASSPLREQTEKLFF.